This passage covers 22 T cell receptor beta chains from one sample sequenced in a study of vaccination and CD4 T cells after COVID-19. For these TCRs, the target antigens are not known. Treatment reported: roughly 11-day PBMC culture with coronavirus spike peptide pools or control peptides (ViraFEST assay). The unexposed donor gave CD4+ T cells before the COVID-19 pandemic (2011-2018). The Oncomine TCR Beta short-read assay sequenced DNA from cultured CD4+ T cells. Via MiXCR, TCRdb re-called the PCR reads, giving one row per CDR3 protein. The data contain approximately 9,800 distinct CDR3 sequences, around two fifths of them singletons. The sequencing input was CD4+ T cells from blood, cultured in vitro. The receptors here all came from a human donor in good health.

This chain uses TRBV20-1 with TRBJ2-7; D might be TRBD2 (6 bases). The ends were cut back, 0 bases at V and 3 bases at J, with 15 bases in the middle. The CDR3 totals 15 residues. Germline CDR1 reads DFQATT; CDR2 reads SNEGSKA (reference sequence). In DNA, the CDR3 is TGCAGTGCTAGAGATCTTGCGGGATCCTTCTACGAGCAGTACTTC. Encoded protein: CSARDLAGSFYEQYF.

The V call is TRBV20-1, the J call TRBJ1-6; D is uncertain. V was pared by 2 bases and J by 7 bases, with 9 bases between. Germline CDR1 reads DFQATT; CDR2 reads SNEGSKA (reference sequence). The CDR3 covers 13 residues. CDR3 region: CSARSTDNSPLHF. DNA of the CDR3: TGCAGTGCTAGAAGTACTGACAATTCACCCCTCCACTTT.

The chain has TRBV19 and TRBJ1-2; the match to TRBD1 covers 11 bases. The CDR3 is 15 residues long. V shed 4 bases and J 3 bases; nucleotides not matched to a gene: 4. Germline V gene lookup returns CDR1 LNHDA and CDR2 SQIVND (reference sequence). This chain's CDR3 is CASSSGQGAYYGYTF. The CDR3, as DNA: TGTGCCAGTAGTAGCGGACAGGGGGCGTACTATGGCTACACCTTC.

CDR3 DNA sequence: TGTGCCAGCAGCTCCTCCGCCTCCTACGAGCAGTACTTC. Protein product: CASSSSASYEQYF. This rearrangement joins TRBV7-2 to TRBJ2-7; no clear D. The CDR3 contains 13 residues. Trimming took 4 bases from V and 0 from J, leaving 7 bases between them. Germline V gene lookup returns CDR1 SGHTA and CDR2 FQGNSA.

This clonotype turned up a few times. V gene TRBV6-1 combines with J gene TRBJ1-1, with a possible D match to TRBD1 (5 bases). Trimming took 9 bases from V and 1 from J, leaving 15 bases between them. Per germline, CDR1 MNHNS and CDR2 SASEGT. The CDR3 contains 14 residues. CDR3 nucleotides: TGTGCCAGTGGGGGTTTTGGCGGGAACACTGAAGCTTTCTTT. Amino acid sequence: CASGGFGGNTEAFF.

This clonotype turned up a few times. The DNA is left out, because the CDR3 cannot be placed on it with certainty; the CDR3 is given as TCRdb lists it. The chain couples TRBV11-2 to TRBJ1-2; the table's TRBD1 call for D was not verified on the DNA. From germline, CDR1 is SGHAT and CDR2 FQNNGV. The CDR3 length is 14 residues, termini included. The CDR3 protein is CASSPGVASGASTF.

The rearrangement joins TRBV6-5 to TRBJ2-7; D is unclear. The length of the CDR3 is 16 residues. Germline-derived CDR1 and CDR2 are MNHEY and SVGAGI. V lost 0 bases and J lost 0, with 12 bases in between. The CDR3 nucleotides are TGTGCCAGCAGTTACTCGGACCCTTCCAGCTCCTACGAGCAGTACTTC. Its protein is CASSYSDPSSSYEQYF.

V gene TRBV29-1 combines with J gene TRBJ2-3; D is undetermined. This CDR3 comprises 13 residues. CDR1 and CDR2 (germline): SQVTM, ANQGSEA. Trimming cost V 6 bases and J 4 bases, with 14 bases left between them. CDR3 amino acids: CSVLTTSADTQYF. CDR3 nucleotides: TGCAGCGTCCTTACTACCTCTGCAGATACGCAGTATTTT.

This CDR3 is CASSPGGPAEAFF. The CDR3, as DNA: TGTGCCAGCTCCCCCGGGGGGCCGGCTGAAGCTTTCTTT. The chain recombines TRBV30 with TRBJ1-1; weak D call: TRBD1 (6 bases). Looked up from germline, CDR1 is GTSNPN and CDR2 is SVGIG (reference sequence). This CDR3 is 13 amino acids long. V gave up 8 bases and J gave up 6 bases, with 19 bases separating them.

This clonotype was found a few times. This chain uses TRBV6-4 with TRBJ1-1; D call uncertain. CDR3 length equals 13 residues. The germline V gene has CDR1 MRHNA and CDR2 SNTAGT. Trimming cost V 4 bases and J 7 bases, with 13 bases left between them. This CDR3 is CASSGTEPGEAFF. Written as DNA, the CDR3 is TGTGCCAGCAGTGGAACTGAGCCGGGTGAAGCTTTCTTT.

The chain combines TRBV30 with TRBJ1-2; D is ambiguous. Trimming left V 5 bases short and J 4 bases short, with 14 bases between. Per germline, CDR1 GTSNPN and CDR2 SVGIG (reference sequence). The CDR3 consists of 13 residues. The CDR3 coding sequence is TGTGCCTGGGGAAAGGGCGCTCTCTATGGCTACACCTTC. It encodes CAWGKGALYGYTF.

In this sample, this clonotype turned up a few times. This chain uses TRBV28 with TRBJ1-6; no clear D gene. With 6 bases removed from V and 12 bases from J, the gap between germline ends came to 12 bases. The CDR3 has 12 residues. In germline, CDR1 is MDHEN, CDR2 SYDVKM. In DNA form, the CDR3 reads TGTGCCAGCAGCCCCCGGCGAGGACCCCTCCACTTT. This codes for CASSPRRGPLHF.

This clonotype occurred a few times. This sequence joins TRBV7-7 and TRBJ2-1; TRBD2 aligns across 9 bases. CDR1 is SSHAT and CDR2 is FNYEAQ in the germline V gene (reference sequence). The V segment lost 5 bases and the J segment 8 bases; nucleotides outside the gene matches: 10. The CDR3 is 15 amino acids. The CDR3 loop reads CASSRLGGRGDEQFF. CDR3 in DNA: TGTGCCAGCAGCCGTCTGGGCGGGAGGGGGGATGAGCAGTTCTTC.

This clonotype has just a few counts. The V gene is TRBV10-2, the J gene TRBJ2-5, with 14 bases aligning to TRBD2. Looked up from germline, CDR1 is WSHSY and CDR2 is SAAADI. The trim removed 6 bases at V and 4 bases at J, leaving 13 bases unmatched. This CDR3 has 18 amino acids. This CDR3 is CASRTGTSGRRVGETQYF. The CDR3 nucleotides are TGCGCCAGCAGAACCGGGACTAGCGGGAGAAGGGTAGGAGAGACCCAGTACTTC.

V and J are TRBV6-1 and TRBJ2-2; 8 bases line up with TRBD2. Unmatched junction bases numbered 19, after V lost 5 bases and J lost 5 bases. The CDR3 spans 19 residues. Germline-derived CDR1 and CDR2 are MNHNS and SASEGT. The CDR3, as DNA: TGTGCCAGCAGTCTCCGGGTTAGCGGGGACAATCGGGGAACCGGGGAGCTGTTTTTT. Translation: CASSLRVSGDNRGTGELFF.

The table lists this clonotype with a few counts. The CDR3 bases are TGTGCCTGGACTGGGCTAGCCCAAGAGACCCAGTACTTC. This encodes CAWTGLAQETQYF. The J gene is TRBJ2-5, the V gene TRBV30, with D perhaps matching TRBD2 (5 bases). Germline assignment: CDR1 GTSNPN and CDR2 SVGIG (reference sequence). The V end was cut by 4 bases, the J end by 1 base, with 10 bases between. The CDR3 sequence is 13 residues long.

This clonotype was seen a handful of times. The chain is built from TRBV7-6 and TRBJ2-5; D is unclear. This CDR3 contains 13 residues. In germline, CDR1 is SGHVS, CDR2 FNYEAQ. With 5 bases removed from V and 6 bases from J, the gap between germline ends came to 13 bases. The CDR3 here is CASSRDHMKTQYF. In DNA form, the CDR3 reads TGTGCCAGCAGCCGTGATCACATGAAGACCCAGTACTTC.

This clonotype was counted between two and nine times. J is TRBJ2-3 and V is TRBV5-8; tentative D call: TRBD2 (6 bases). The V gene's germline CDR1 is SGHTS and CDR2 YDEGEE. CDR3 size: 16 residues. V was clipped by 0 bases and J by 0 bases, with 11 bases between them. The CDR3 coding sequence is TGTGCCAGCAGCTTGGTCGGGGGAGCTAGCACAGATACGCAGTATTTT. It is translated as CASSLVGGASTDTQYF. Complete variable domain (other parts from reference TRBV5-8 and TRBJ2-3): EAGVTQSPTHLIKTRGQQATLRCSPISGHTSVYWYQQALGLGLQFLLWYDEGEERNRGNFPPRFSGRQFPNYSSELNVNALELEDSALYLCASSLVGGASTDTQYFGPGTRLTVL.

For the CDR3, the DNA is TGTGCCAGCAGCTTAGGCGGGAGCATGACGGGCGAGCAGTACTTC. This sequence encodes CASSLGGSMTGEQYF. The chain combines TRBV7-2 with TRBJ2-7; 7 positions match TRBD2. From germline, CDR1 is SGHTA and CDR2 FQGNSA. Trimming removed 1 base from V and 6 bases from J; junction bases left unmatched: 9. This CDR3 contains 15 residues.

This clonotype has just a few counts. The chain links TRBV20-1 to TRBJ1-6, with D unclear. Germline V gives CDR1 DFQATT, CDR2 SNEGSKA (reference sequence). Trimming left V 2 bases short and J 8 bases short, with 10 bases between. This CDR3 spans 13 amino acids. CDR3 sequence (DNA): TGCAGTGCTAGAAGTCAGCCAGATTCACCCCTCCACTTT. Protein product: CSARSQPDSPLHF.

This clonotype was seen more than once but under ten times. The chain recombines TRBV24-1 with TRBJ2-3; no reliable D call. This CDR3 spans 11 amino acids. Trimming removed 5 bases at V and 4 bases at J, with 3 bases between. Germline-derived CDR1 and CDR2 are KGHDR and SFDVKD. This chain's CDR3 is CATSAADTQYF. CDR3 nucleotides: TGTGCCACCAGTGCAGCAGATACGCAGTATTTT.

The chain employs TRBV7-2 and TRBJ2-7; D is perhaps TRBD1 (8 bases). This CDR3 has 17 amino acids. The germline V gene has CDR1 SGHTA and CDR2 FQGNSA. Trimming left V 5 bases short and J 5 bases short, with 25 bases between. The CDR3 sequence: CASSPARGGDRSHEQYF. CDR3 bases: TGTGCCAGCAGCCCGGCAAGGGGGGGGGACAGGTCCCACGAGCAGTACTTC.